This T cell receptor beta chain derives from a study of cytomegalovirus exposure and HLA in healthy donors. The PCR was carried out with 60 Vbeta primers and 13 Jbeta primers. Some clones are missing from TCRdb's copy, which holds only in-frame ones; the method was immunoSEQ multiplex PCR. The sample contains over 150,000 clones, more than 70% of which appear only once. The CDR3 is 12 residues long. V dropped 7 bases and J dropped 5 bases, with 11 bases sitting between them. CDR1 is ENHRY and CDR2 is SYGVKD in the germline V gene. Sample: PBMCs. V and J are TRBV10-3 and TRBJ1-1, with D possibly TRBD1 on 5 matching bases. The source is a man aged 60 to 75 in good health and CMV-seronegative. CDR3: CAIKGQGTEAFF. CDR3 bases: TGTGCCATCAAGGGGCAGGGTACTGAAGCTTTCTTT.